The source of this T cell receptor beta chain is a study of T cells after posttransplantation cyclophosphamide. Germline V gives CDR1 LNHDA, CDR2 SQIVND (reference sequence). The CDR3 has 14 amino acids. The V and J ends lost 3 bases and 4 bases respectively, with 9 bases between them. Here immunoSEQ multiplex PCR was the method, and the copy in TCRdb shows in-frame clones only, minus some. The sample has roughly 8,600 clones, roughly 88% seen once; the top ten hold roughly 1.2%. Busulfan-fludarabine conditioning, marrow transplant, and cyclophosphamide on days +3 and +4 were administered. The chain links TRBV19 to TRBJ1-4, with unresolved D. Sample: CD4+ T cells sorted from blood, taken 1404 days after allogeneic stem cell transplant with posttransplant cyclophosphamide. The clonotype originates from a female patient aged 50-59 years who received an allogeneic stem cell transplant from a related donor, was CMV-positive, and had no GVHD. A share of the T cells may be of graft donor origin. The CDR3 sequence is CASSIGQINEKLFF. The CDR3, as DNA: TGTGCCAGTAGTATTGGGCAGATTAATGAAAAACTGTTTTTT. Full variable domain (rest looked up from reference TRBV19 and TRBJ1-4): DGGITQSPKYLFRKEGQNVTLSCEQNLNHDAMYWYRQDPGQGLRLIYYSQIVNDFQKGDIAEGYSVSREKKESFPLTVTSAQKNPTAFYLCASSIGQINEKLFFGSGTQLSVL.